The 10 T cell receptor beta chains below all came from one sample that was sequenced in a study of somatic mutations in cytotoxic T cells in rheumatoid arthritis. The data were produced by immunoSEQ multiplex PCR, yet TCRdb's version contains in-frame clones alone and is incomplete. The sample includes 15,000 to 20,000 clones, more than 70% of them seen just once. Sequencing used CD8+ T cells sorted from blood. The origin of the receptors is an adult with rheumatoid arthritis.

The rearrangement joins TRBV30 to TRBJ2-1; D is perhaps TRBD1 (6 bases). The CDR3 length is 12 residues. CDR1 is GTSNPN and CDR2 is SVGIG in the germline V gene (reference sequence). With 5 bases removed from V and 9 bases from J, the gap between germline ends came to 14 bases. The CDR3 DNA reads TGTGCCTGGGACACAGGGAAGTTTGAGCAGTTCTTC. Amino acids: CAWDTGKFEQFF.

The chain carries TRBV5-1 and TRBJ1-1, with 10 positions matching TRBD1. This CDR3 region has 16 residues. Germline V CDR1 and CDR2: SGHRS, YFSETQ. The ends lost 4 bases at V and 0 bases at J; junction bases unmatched: 6. This chain's CDR3 is CASSGRDRGVNTEAFF. CDR3 nucleotide sequence: TGCGCCAGCAGCGGCCGGGACAGGGGTGTGAACACTGAAGCTTTCTTT.

V usage is TRBV7-9 and J usage is TRBJ2-1; 7 nucleotides line up with TRBD2. Germline V CDR1 and CDR2: SEHNR, FQNEAQ (reference sequence). The CDR3 runs to 19 residues. V dropped 0 bases and J dropped 2; count of bases not matched to a gene: 13. CDR3 in amino acids: CASSLAGPAGNEAYNEQFF. The DNA for the CDR3 is TGTGCCAGCAGCTTAGCGGGGCCAGCGGGGAATGAAGCCTACAATGAGCAGTTCTTC.

This chain connects TRBV6-6 to TRBJ1-1, with 8 positions matching TRBD1. This CDR3 has 14 residues. The V gene's germline CDR1 is MNHNY and CDR2 SVGAGI (reference sequence). The V gene end was trimmed by 6 bases and the J gene end by 4 bases; junction bases not matched to a gene: 7. The CDR3 sequence: CASRYRGGSTEAFF. The CDR3 DNA reads as TGTGCCAGCAGATACAGGGGGGGGAGCACTGAAGCTTTCTTT.

The CDR3 spells CASSPGGQNYGYTF. The CDR3 DNA is TGCGCCAGCTCACCGGGGGGACAGAACTATGGCTACACCTTC. J is TRBJ1-2 and V is TRBV10-2, with 7 bases matching TRBD1. V shed 8 bases and J 2 bases; nucleotides not matched to a gene: 8. In germline, CDR1 is WSHSY, CDR2 SAAADI. This CDR3 is built from 14 residues.

This clone was counted between two and nine times. The chain carries TRBV5-1 and TRBJ1-6, with TRBD1 matching 7 bases. Germline values: CDR1 SGHRS, CDR2 YFSETQ. The junction had 14 bases not matched to a gene; V was cut back by 0 bases and J by 14 bases. This CDR3 has 16 residues. The DNA for the CDR3 is TGCGCCAGCAGCTTGGAAATGGCAGGGGGGCTTTCGGCCCTCCACTTT. Its protein product is CASSLEMAGGLSALHF.

The chain employs TRBV4-2 and TRBJ2-7; perhaps TRBD2 as D (6 bases). Between the trimmed V and J ends, which lost 1 base and 6 bases, there was a span of 13 bases. The CDR3 totals 14 residues. Germline CDR1 LGHNA, CDR2 YNFKEQ. CDR3 DNA: TGTGCCAGCAGCCAAGTAAGGCAGGGAGGCGAGCAGTACTTC. It translates to CASSQVRQGGEQYF.

This chain connects TRBV13 to TRBJ1-1; 10 bases match TRBD1. V trimming: 5 bases; J trimming: 1 base; junction bases outside the gene matches: 4. This CDR3 is built from 15 residues. The germline V gene encodes CDR1 PRHDT and CDR2 FYEKMQ (reference sequence). In DNA, the CDR3 is TGTGCCAGCAGCCCAGGACAGGGGGGGAACACTGAAGCTTTCTTT. Translated: CASSPGQGGNTEAFF.

The chain combines TRBV7-2 with TRBJ1-2; no clear D. This CDR3 spans 16 amino acids. Looked up from germline, CDR1 is SGHTA and CDR2 is FQGNSA. The germline V and J ends were trimmed by 1 base and 9 bases, with 21 bases remaining between them. CDR3 in DNA: TGTGCCAGCAGCTTAGGGGCCGGCCCCGGCAGCTTACGCTACACCTTC. Translation: CASSLGAGPGSLRYTF.

This clone was observed a few times. J is TRBJ1-1 and V is TRBV12-2; TRBD1, the D gene given by the table, was not confirmed from the DNA. TRBV12-2 is tagged as a pseudogene. This CDR3 region has 13 residues. The CDR3 reads CASRLKGEGEAFF. The CDR3 DNA follows: TGTGCAAGTCGCTTAAAAGGGGAAGGTGAAGCTTTCTTT.